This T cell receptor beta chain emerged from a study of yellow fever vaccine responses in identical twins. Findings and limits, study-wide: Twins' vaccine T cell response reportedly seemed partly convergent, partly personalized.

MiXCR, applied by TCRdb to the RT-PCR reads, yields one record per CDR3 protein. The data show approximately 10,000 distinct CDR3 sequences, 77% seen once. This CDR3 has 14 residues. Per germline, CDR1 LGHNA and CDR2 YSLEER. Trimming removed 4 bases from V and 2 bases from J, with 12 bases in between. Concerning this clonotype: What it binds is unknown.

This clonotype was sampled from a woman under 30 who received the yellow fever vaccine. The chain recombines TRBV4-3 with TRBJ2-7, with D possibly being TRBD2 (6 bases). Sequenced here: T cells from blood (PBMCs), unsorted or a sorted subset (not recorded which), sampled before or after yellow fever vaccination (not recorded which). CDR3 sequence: CASSPGWGAYEQYF. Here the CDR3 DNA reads TGCGCCAGCAGCCCCGGGTGGGGGGCCTACGAGCAGTACTTC.